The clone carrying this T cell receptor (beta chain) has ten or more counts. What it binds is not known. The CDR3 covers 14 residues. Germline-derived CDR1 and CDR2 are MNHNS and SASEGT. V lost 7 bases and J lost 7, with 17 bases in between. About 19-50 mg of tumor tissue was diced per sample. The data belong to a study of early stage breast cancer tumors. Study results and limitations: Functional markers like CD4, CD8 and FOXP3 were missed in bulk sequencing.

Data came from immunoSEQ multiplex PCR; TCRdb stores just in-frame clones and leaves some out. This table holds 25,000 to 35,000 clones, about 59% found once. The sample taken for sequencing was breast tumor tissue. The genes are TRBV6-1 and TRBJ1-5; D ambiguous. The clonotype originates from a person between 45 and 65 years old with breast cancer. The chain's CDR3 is CASNQPVSGQPQHF. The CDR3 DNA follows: TGTGCCAGCAACCAACCGGTGAGCGGGCAGCCCCAGCATTTT.